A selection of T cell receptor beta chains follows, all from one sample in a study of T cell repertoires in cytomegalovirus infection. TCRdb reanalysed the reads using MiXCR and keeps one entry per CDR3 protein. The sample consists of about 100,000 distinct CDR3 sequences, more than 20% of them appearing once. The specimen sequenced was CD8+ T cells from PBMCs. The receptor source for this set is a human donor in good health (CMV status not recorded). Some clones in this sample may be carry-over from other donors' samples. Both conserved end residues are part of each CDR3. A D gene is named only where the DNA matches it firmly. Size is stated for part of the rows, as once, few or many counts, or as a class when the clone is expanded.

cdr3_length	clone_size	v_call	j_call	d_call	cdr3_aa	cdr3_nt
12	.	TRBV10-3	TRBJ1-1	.	CAIGSSDTEAFF	TGTGCCATCGGATCATCGGACACTGAAGCTTTCTTT
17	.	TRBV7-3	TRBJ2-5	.	CASSPGDSAGPQETQYF	TGTGCCAGCAGCCCGGGGGACAGCGCCGGACCCCAAGAGACCCAGTACTTC
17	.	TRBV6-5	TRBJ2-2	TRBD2	CASSYEGLNANTGELFF	TGTGCCAGCAGTTACGAGGGACTAAACGCGAACACCGGGGAGCTGTTTTTT
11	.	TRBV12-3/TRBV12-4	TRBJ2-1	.	CASSLGAAGFF	TGTGCCAGCAGTTTAGGCGCAGCGGGGTTCTTC
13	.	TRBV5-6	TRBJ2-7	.	CASWIGSSYEQYF	TGTGCCAGCTGGATCGGAAGCTCCTACGAGCAGTACTTC
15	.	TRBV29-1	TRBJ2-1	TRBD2	CSVEGGLAGGNEQFF	TGCAGCGTTGAAGGAGGACTAGCGGGGGGGAATGAGCAGTTCTTC
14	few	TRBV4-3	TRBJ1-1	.	CASSHGLMGTEAFF	TGCGCCAGCAGCCATGGTTTGATGGGGACTGAAGCTTTCTTT
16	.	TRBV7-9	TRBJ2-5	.	CASSTTLDSRQEIQYF	TGTGCCAGCAGCACTACCTTGGACAGCCGGCAAGAGATCCAGTACTTC
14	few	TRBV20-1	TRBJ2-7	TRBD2	CSARALAGAYEQYF	TGCAGTGCTAGGGCACTAGCGGGGGCATATGAGCAGTACTTC
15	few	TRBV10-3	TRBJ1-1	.	CAISESRTRNTEAFF	TGTGCCATCAGTGAGTCAAGGACTAGGAACACTGAAGCTTTCTTT
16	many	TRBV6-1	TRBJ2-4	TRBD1	CASRPSQGIAKNIQYF	TGTGCCAGCAGACCTTCACAGGGGATAGCCAAAAACATTCAGTACTTC
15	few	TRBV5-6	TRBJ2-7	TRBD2	CASSWTRGSTYEQYF	TGTGCCAGCAGCTGGACTCGCGGGAGTACCTACGAGCAGTACTTC
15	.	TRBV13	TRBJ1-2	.	CASSLGQPINYGYTF	TGTGCCAGCAGCCTCGGACAGCCGATCAACTATGGCTACACCTTC
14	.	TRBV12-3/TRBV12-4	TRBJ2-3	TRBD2	CATDGRDGTDTQYF	TGTGCCACCGACGGGAGGGATGGCACAGATACGCAGTATTTT
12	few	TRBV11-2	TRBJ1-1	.	CASSIGQPEAFF	TGTGCCAGCAGCATTGGACAGCCCGAGGCTTTCTTT
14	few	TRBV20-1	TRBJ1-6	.	CSAPREGRNSPLHF	TGCAGTGCACCCCGCGAGGGGCGTAATTCACCCCTCCACTTT
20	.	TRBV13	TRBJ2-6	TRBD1	CASSQRDRDREISGANVLTF	TGTGCCAGCAGCCAAAGGGACCGGGACAGGGAGATATCTGGGGCCAACGTCCTGACTTTC
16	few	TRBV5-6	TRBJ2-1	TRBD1	CASSLPGGTGGNEQFF	TGTGCCAGCAGCCTCCCCGGGGGGACAGGGGGCAATGAGCAGTTCTTC
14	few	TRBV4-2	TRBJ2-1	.	CASSQESSYNEQFF	TGTGCCAGCAGCCAAGAAAGCTCCTACAATGAGCAGTTCTTC
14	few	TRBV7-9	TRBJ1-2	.	CASSQVLSNYGYTF	TGTGCCAGCAGCCAGGTTCTCTCTAACTATGGCTACACCTTC
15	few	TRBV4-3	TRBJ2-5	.	CASSQEDREQETQYF	TGCGCCAGCAGCCAAGAGGACAGAGAGCAAGAGACCCAGTACTTC
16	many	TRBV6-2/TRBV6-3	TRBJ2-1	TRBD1	CASSPWTGTGYNEQFF	TGTGCCAGCAGTCCTTGGACAGGGACGGGCTACAATGAGCAGTTCTTC
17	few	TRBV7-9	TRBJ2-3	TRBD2	CASSSWTSGGFTDTQYF	TGTGCCAGCAGCTCCTGGACTAGCGGGGGATTCACAGATACGCAGTATTTT
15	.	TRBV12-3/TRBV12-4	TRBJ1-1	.	CASSSPGTPNTEAFF	TGTGCCAGCAGTTCCCCCGGGACACCGAACACTGAAGCTTTCTTT
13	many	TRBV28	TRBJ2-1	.	CASRGEDPNEQFF	TGTGCCAGCAGAGGGGAGGACCCCAATGAGCAGTTCTTC
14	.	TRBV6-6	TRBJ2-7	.	CASSYLGSGNEQYF	TGTGCCAGCAGTTACCTGGGGTCGGGAAACGAGCAGTACTTC
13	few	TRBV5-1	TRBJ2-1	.	CASSLWAYNEQFF	TGCGCCAGCAGCTTGTGGGCCTACAATGAGCAGTTCTTC
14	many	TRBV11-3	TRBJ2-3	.	CASSLDARADTQYF	TGTGCCAGCAGCTTAGATGCCAGGGCAGATACGCAGTATTTT
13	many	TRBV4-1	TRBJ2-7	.	CASSQDLRTEQYF	TGCGCCAGCAGCCAAGATTTGCGGACGGAGCAGTACTTC
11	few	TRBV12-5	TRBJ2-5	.	CASGAGETQYF	TGTGCTAGTGGCGCTGGAGAGACCCAGTACTTC
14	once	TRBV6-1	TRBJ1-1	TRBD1	CASSEIDRGPEAFF	TGTGCCAGCAGTGAAATTGACAGGGGCCCTGAAGCTTTCTTT
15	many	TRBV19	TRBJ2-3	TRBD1	CASTALGQDTDTQYF	TGTGCCAGTACCGCCCTGGGACAGGACACAGATACGCAGTATTTT
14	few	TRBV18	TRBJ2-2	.	CASSPWTALGELFF	TGTGCCAGCTCACCTTGGACAGCCCTCGGGGAGCTGTTTTTT
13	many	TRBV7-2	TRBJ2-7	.	CASSPVRTYEQYF	TGTGCCAGCAGCCCGGTTAGGACCTACGAGCAGTACTTC
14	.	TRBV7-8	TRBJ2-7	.	CASSLLIRINEQYF	TGTGCCAGCAGCTTATTAATTAGGATAAACGAGCAGTACTTC
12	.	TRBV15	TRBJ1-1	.	CATTDFGKQAFF	TGTGCCACCACAGACTTTGGGAAGCAGGCTTTCTTT
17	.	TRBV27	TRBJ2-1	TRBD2	CASYGTSGRHSYNEQFF	TGTGCCAGCTACGGGACTAGCGGCCGGCACTCCTACAATGAGCAGTTCTTC
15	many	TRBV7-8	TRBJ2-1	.	CASSSTTEYSREQFF	TGTGCCAGCAGCTCGACGACCGAGTACTCGCGTGAGCAGTTCTTC
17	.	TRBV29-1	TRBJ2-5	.	CSVTGGGTRMRMETQYF	TGCAGCGTTACAGGCGGGGGCACCCGAATGCGCATGGAGACCCAGTACTTC
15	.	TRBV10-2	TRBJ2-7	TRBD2	CASSIGLAENYEQYF	TGCGCCAGCAGCATCGGACTAGCGGAAAACTACGAGCAGTACTTC
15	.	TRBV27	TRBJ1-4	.	CASSLSASMGEKLFF	TGTGCCAGCAGTTTATCCGCATCTATGGGAGAAAAACTGTTTTTT
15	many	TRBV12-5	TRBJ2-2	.	CASGLTILNTGELFF	TGTGCTAGTGGTTTGACAATTCTGAACACCGGGGAGCTGTTTTTT
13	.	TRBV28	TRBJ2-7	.	CASSLFQGDEQYF	TGTGCCAGCAGTTTATTTCAGGGAGACGAGCAGTACTTC
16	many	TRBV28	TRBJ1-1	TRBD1	CASSLGTGGEGTEAFF	TGTGCCAGCAGTTTAGGGACAGGGGGCGAGGGCACTGAAGCTTTCTTT
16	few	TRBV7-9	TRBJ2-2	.	CASSLADGKISGELFF	TGTGCCAGCAGCTTAGCTGACGGGAAGATCTCCGGGGAGCTGTTTTTT
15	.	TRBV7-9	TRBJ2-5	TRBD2	CASSAPGLGQETQYF	TGTGCCAGCAGCGCCCCGGGACTAGGTCAAGAGACCCAGTACTTC
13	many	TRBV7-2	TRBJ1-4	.	CASSEGYYEKLFF	TGTGCCAGCAGCGAGGGGTATTATGAAAAACTGTTTTTT